These 32 T cell receptor beta chains were all obtained from the same sample, sequenced in a study of early T cells in non-severe SARS-CoV-2 infection. MiXCR, run by TCRdb on the 5' RACE reads, gives a single entry per CDR3 protein. Counted here are some 30,000 distinct CDR3 sequences, roughly 7.2% occurring once; the ten biggest clones make up 2.5% to 3%. Material: whole blood. Receptor source: an adult who was a healthcare worker with PCR-confirmed SARS-CoV-2 infection or an uninfected control (not recorded which).

This clonotype was seen ten or more times. The chain carries TRBV11-2 and TRBJ2-7, with 7 nucleotides matching TRBD2. V dropped 4 bases and J dropped 4; count of bases not matched to a gene: 13. The CDR3 has 16 residues. CDR1 is SGHAT and CDR2 is FQNNGV in the germline V gene. In DNA, the CDR3 is TGTGCCAGCAGCTCGGTGGGGGGGAGGGCGAGGTACGAGCAGTACTTC. Its translation is CASSSVGGRARYEQYF.

This clonotype showed up just a few times. This chain uses TRBV20-1 with TRBJ1-5; 9 bases are shared with TRBD1. J lost 4 bases, V lost 5 bases, and 3 bases had no gene match. The CDR3 runs to 13 residues. The germline V gene encodes CDR1 DFQATT and CDR2 SNEGSKA (reference sequence). CDR3 sequence (DNA): TGCAGTGCTTGGACAGGGGTGAATCAGCCCCAGCATTTT. It translates to CSAWTGVNQPQHF.

This clonotype was seen many times. The chain links TRBV5-1 to TRBJ1-3; no definite D call. V was shortened by 4 bases and J by 4 bases, with 9 bases between the two germline ends. This CDR3 has 13 residues. Germline loops: CDR1 SGHRS, CDR2 YFSETQ. CDR3 nucleotide sequence: TGCGCCAGCAGCCCTCTGACGGGAAACACCATATATTTT. This sequence encodes CASSPLTGNTIYF. Based on the CDR3 plus reference TRBV5-1 and TRBJ1-3, the full variable domain is KAGVTQTPRYLIKTRGQQVTLSCSPISGHRSVSWYQQTPGQGLQFLFEYFSETQRNKGNFPGRFSGRQFSNSRSEMNVSTLELGDSALYLCASSPLTGNTIYFGEGSWLTVV.

This clonotype was recorded many times. The chain has TRBV19 and TRBJ2-5, with D perhaps assigned TRBD1 or TRBD2 (5 bases each). CDR1 is LNHDA and CDR2 is SQIVND in the germline V gene (reference sequence). V dropped 3 bases and J dropped 5 bases, with 16 bases sitting between them. The CDR3 is 15 residues long. The CDR3 protein is CASSISAGRTETQYF. The CDR3 nucleotides are TGTGCCAGTAGTATTTCGGCAGGGAGAACGGAGACCCAGTACTTC. Supplemented by reference TRBV19 and TRBJ2-5, the full variable domain reads DGGITQSPKYLFRKEGQNVTLSCEQNLNHDAMYWYRQDPGQGLRLIYYSQIVNDFQKGDIAEGYSVSREKKESFPLTVTSAQKNPTAFYLCASSISAGRTETQYFGPGTRLLVL.

CDR3 sequence: CASSQETRLVQFF. The CDR3 DNA follows: TGCGCCAGCAGCCAAGAGACCCGACTAGTACAGTTCTTC. The V call is TRBV4-1, the J call TRBJ2-1, with D possibly being TRBD2 (6 bases). CDR1 is MGHRA, CDR2 YSYEKL, per germline. This CDR3 contains 13 residues. V lost 0 bases and J 13 bases, leaving 13 bases between the germline ends.

This clonotype was counted at least ten times. The chain uses TRBV20-1 and TRBJ2-1, with 9 positions matching TRBD2. The CDR3 is 10 amino acids. Germline V lookup: CDR1 DFQATT, CDR2 SNEGSKA (reference sequence). The J segment lost 14 bases and the V segment lost 6 bases, leaving 5 bases of the junction unmatched. This CDR3 reads CSAGQREEFF. The CDR3 coding sequence is TGCAGTGCCGGGCAGCGGGAGGAGTTCTTC.

There are many counts of this clonotype. The V and J genes are TRBV20-1 and TRBJ1-1; 8 bases are a match to TRBD1. Germline V lookup: CDR1 DFQATT, CDR2 SNEGSKA (reference sequence). Trimming cost V 6 bases and J 5 bases; bases outside gene matches: 8. The CDR3 length is 13 residues. CDR3 nucleotide sequence: TGCAGTGCCAAAACAGGGGGTAGTACTGAAGCTTTCTTT. It specifies CSAKTGGSTEAFF.

This clonotype was counted many times. The chain combines TRBV2 with TRBJ2-3; no reliable D call. CDR1 SNHLY and CDR2 FYNNEI come from the germline V gene. The CDR3 spans 11 residues. Trimming removed 5 bases at V and 2 bases at J, with 2 bases between. The CDR3 coding sequence is TGTGCCAGCAGTTCCACAGATACGCAGTATTTT. Encoded protein: CASSSTDTQYF.

The table lists this clonotype with many counts. One junction end disagrees with the germline gene, perhaps due to a read error. The chain recombines TRBV19 with TRBJ1-5; 12 bases line up with TRBD1. CDR3 length: 14 residues. The germline V gene encodes CDR1 LNHDA and CDR2 SQIVND (reference sequence). The CDR3 nucleotides read TGTGCCAGCTCCGGGACAGGGGGCAACCAGCCCCAGCATTTT. Protein sequence: CASSGTGGNQPQHF.

This sequence joins TRBV12-3 or TRBV12-4 and TRBJ1-2, with 7 bases that match TRBD1. Unmatched junction bases numbered 7, after V lost 5 bases and J lost 4 bases. The CDR3 is 14 amino acids. The CDR3 here is CASSNAGQIYGYTF. The CDR3 nucleotides are TGTGCCAGCAGTAACGCGGGACAGATCTATGGCTACACCTTC.

This clonotype was counted ten times or more. The chain joins TRBV5-1 to TRBJ2-1; TRBD2 agrees at 8 bases. V trimming: 0 bases; J trimming: 4 bases; junction bases outside the gene matches: 6. Per the germline V gene, CDR1 is SGHRS and CDR2 is YFSETQ. This CDR3 is built from 16 residues. CDR3 in amino acids: CASSLETSGRYNEQFF. The DNA for the CDR3 is TGCGCCAGCAGCTTGGAAACTAGCGGAAGGTACAATGAGCAGTTCTTC. Supplemented by reference TRBV5-1 and TRBJ2-1, the full variable domain reads KAGVTQTPRYLIKTRGQQVTLSCSPISGHRSVSWYQQTPGQGLQFLFEYFSETQRNKGNFPGRFSGRQFSNSRSEMNVSTLELGDSALYLCASSLETSGRYNEQFFGPGTRLTVL.

This clonotype appeared a few times. The chain couples TRBV29-1 to TRBJ2-7; 12 bases match TRBD1. The junction had 3 bases not matched to a gene; V was cut back by 7 bases and J by 5 bases. This CDR3 spans 12 amino acids. Germline CDR1 SQVTM, CDR2 ANQGSEA. This CDR3 is CSGGQGADEQYF. CDR3 DNA sequence: TGCAGCGGGGGACAGGGGGCGGACGAGCAGTACTTC.

At least ten counts were recorded for this clonotype. V usage is TRBV5-1 and J usage is TRBJ1-2; 8 positions agree with TRBD1. The V gene's germline CDR1 is SGHRS and CDR2 YFSETQ. The CDR3 spans 16 residues. V was clipped by 0 bases and J by 3 bases; unmatched bases: 7. DNA for the CDR3: TGCGCCAGCAGCTTGGCCCCAGGGGGCGCGGACTATGGCTACACCTTC. Translated: CASSLAPGGADYGYTF. Variable domain in full (rest from reference TRBV5-1 and TRBJ1-2): KAGVTQTPRYLIKTRGQQVTLSCSPISGHRSVSWYQQTPGQGLQFLFEYFSETQRNKGNFPGRFSGRQFSNSRSEMNVSTLELGDSALYLCASSLAPGGADYGYTFGSGTRLTVV.

This clonotype was observed a few times. This chain connects TRBV7-6 to TRBJ2-7; 9 positions match TRBD2. CDR3 length: 13 residues. The V and J ends lost 7 bases and 5 bases, in that order; junction bases with no gene match: 6. CDR1 is SGHVS and CDR2 is FNYEAQ in the germline V gene. Here the CDR3 DNA reads TGTGCCAGCAAGGGTAGCGGGAGCAACGAGCAGTACTTC. Protein: CASKGSGSNEQYF. Full variable domain (remainder filled in from reference TRBV7-6 and TRBJ2-7): GAGVSQSPRYKVTKRGQDVALRCDPISGHVSLYWYRQALGQGPEFLTYFNYEAQQDKSGLPNDRFSAERPEGSISTLTIQRTEQRDSAMYRCASKGSGSNEQYFGPGTRLTVT.

The V and J genes are TRBV29-1 and TRBJ1-2; 8 bases align to TRBD1. Trimming at V came to 6 bases and at J to 6 bases, leaving 12 bases not matched to a gene. Per germline, CDR1 SQVTM and CDR2 ANQGSEA. The CDR3 is 14 residues long. The CDR3 here is CSVTDRGFLHGYTF. The CDR3 bases are TGCAGCGTGACAGACAGGGGATTTCTACATGGCTACACCTTC. Variable domain in full (rest from reference TRBV29-1 and TRBJ1-2): SAVISQKPSRDICQRGTSLTIQCQVDSQVTMMFWYRQQPGQSLTLIATANQGSEATYESGFVIDKFPISRPNLTFSTLTVSNMSPEDSSIYLCSVTDRGFLHGYTFGSGTRLTVV.

The chain is built from TRBV10-3 and TRBJ2-7, with 10 positions matching TRBD1. V lost 9 bases, J lost 1 base, and 3 bases stayed unmatched. Germline lookup yields CDR1 ENHRY and CDR2 SYGVKD. The CDR3 is made up of 13 amino acids. CDR3 residues: CAMSGQGSYEQYF. The CDR3 DNA sequence: TGTGCCATGTCGGGACAGGGGTCCTACGAGCAGTACTTC.

The genes are TRBV27 and TRBJ1-6; D is perhaps TRBD1 (5 bases). The CDR3 loop spans 14 amino acids. V was shortened by 2 bases and J by 10 bases, with 12 bases between the two germline ends. CDR1 and CDR2 (germline): MNHEY, SMNVEV (reference sequence). CDR3: CASSLTQGHSPLHF. DNA of the CDR3: TGTGCCAGCAGTTTAACCCAGGGCCACTCACCCCTCCACTTT.

This clonotype was counted between two and nine times. The gene calls are TRBV18 and TRBJ2-7; TRBD2 agrees at 8 bases. The CDR3 covers 17 residues. The germline V gene encodes CDR1 KGHSH and CDR2 LQKENI. With V trimmed by 6 bases and J by 3 bases, 16 bases remained unmatched. In DNA form, the CDR3 reads TGTGCCAGCTCTTCGCGGGGCACGGGGGGGACTGGCTACGAGCAGTACTTC. Translation: CASSSRGTGGTGYEQYF.

In its sample, this clonotype was seen many times. The chain couples TRBV10-3 to TRBJ1-5, with a weak D call TRBD1 (5 bases). CDR3 length: 13 amino acids. Germline V CDR1 and CDR2: ENHRY, SYGVKD. Trimming pared 10 bases from V and 1 base from J, leaving 11 bases between. CDR3 in DNA: TGTGCCACCCGGAGGGGCAGCAATCAGCCCCAGCATTTT. It is translated as CATRRGSNQPQHF.

The chain combines TRBV4-1 with TRBJ2-1; 8 bases align to TRBD2. From germline, CDR1 is MGHRA and CDR2 YSYEKL. This CDR3 is 18 amino acids long. Trimming at V came to 1 base and at J to 6 bases, leaving 14 bases not matched to a gene. The CDR3 loop is CASSQVRAGTRGFNEQFF. The CDR3 DNA follows: TGCGCCAGCAGCCAAGTCAGGGCCGGGACTAGAGGCTTCAATGAGCAGTTCTTC.

This clonotype was counted many times. The chain has TRBV6-2 or TRBV6-3 and TRBJ2-1; TRBD2 aligns across 10 bases. With V trimmed by 6 bases and J by 8 bases, 16 bases remained unmatched. The CDR3 length is 17 residues. Looked up from germline, CDR1 is MNHEY and CDR2 is SVGEGT. CDR3 amino acids: CASRQGSSGRVSDEQFF. The CDR3 DNA is TGTGCCAGCAGACAAGGGTCTAGCGGGAGAGTCAGTGATGAGCAGTTCTTC.

This clonotype showed up many times. This chain joins TRBV7-2 and TRBJ2-7, with 10 bases aligning to TRBD2. The V segment lost 3 bases and the J segment 3 bases; nucleotides outside the gene matches: 5. There are 15 residues in the CDR3. Germline-derived CDR1 and CDR2 are SGHTA and FQGNSA. In nucleotides, the CDR3 is TGTGCCAGCAGCTTGGCAGCGGGAGGGAACTACGAGCAGTACTTC. Residues: CASSLAAGGNYEQYF. The entire variable domain, with the rest obtained from reference TRBV7-2 and TRBJ2-7, is as follows: GAGVSQSPSNKVTEKGKDVELRCDPISGHTALYWYRQSLGQGLEFLIYFQGNSAPDKSGLPSDRFSAERTGGSVSTLTIQRTQQEDSAVYLCASSLAAGGNYEQYFGPGTRLTVT.

The sample holds many counts of this clonotype. V and J are TRBV25-1 and TRBJ2-7, with a tentative D call TRBD1 (6 bases). Germline V lookup: CDR1 MGHDK, CDR2 SYGVNS. The CDR3 is made up of 15 amino acids. V dropped 5 bases and J dropped 0 bases, with 14 bases sitting between them. Here the CDR3 reads CASSPPGVSSYEQYF. In nucleotides, the CDR3 is TGTGCCAGCAGTCCCCCAGGGGTTAGCTCCTACGAGCAGTACTTC.

The sample holds many counts of this clonotype. This chain joins TRBV28 and TRBJ2-3; 10 bases line up with TRBD2. The CDR3 has 16 amino acids. The germline V gene encodes CDR1 MDHEN and CDR2 SYDVKM. J lost 1 base, V lost 5 bases, and 6 bases had no gene match. The CDR3 is CASSPAGTSGTDTQYF. CDR3 bases: TGTGCCAGCAGTCCCGCCGGGACTAGCGGCACAGATACGCAGTATTTT.

This clonotype appeared many times. CDR3 DNA sequence: TGTGCCAGCAGTTTGGTCCGGGGGGAGCAGTACTTC. It encodes CASSLVRGEQYF. The rearrangement uses TRBV12-3 or TRBV12-4 and TRBJ2-7; D is perhaps TRBD2 (6 bases). V was cut by 3 bases and J by 7 bases, with 10 bases left in between. This CDR3 is 12 amino acids long.

This clonotype has a count of ten or more. The chain employs TRBV6-1 and TRBJ1-6; TRBD1 matches at 7 bases. Germline assignment: CDR1 MNHNS and CDR2 SASEGT. CDR3 length: 14 residues. The junction had 7 bases not matched to a gene; V was cut back by 6 bases and J by 8 bases. The CDR3 DNA reads TGTGCCAGCAGAATAACAGGGGTAGATTCACCCCTCCACTTT. It is translated as CASRITGVDSPLHF.

There are many counts of this clonotype. The chain links TRBV7-2 to TRBJ1-1; D ambiguous. Germline assignment: CDR1 SGHTA and CDR2 FQGNSA. V was clipped by 3 bases and J by 10 bases, with 15 bases between them. This CDR3 spans 13 amino acids. The CDR3 coding sequence is TGTGCCAGCAGCTTCCGGCCCTCCGGCGTAGCTTTCTTT. Amino acid sequence: CASSFRPSGVAFF.

In this sample, this clonotype turned up many times. The CDR3 DNA is TGCGCCAGCGCCAGCGATTACGAGCAGTACTTC. This gives the protein CASASDYEQYF. V is TRBV5-1 and J is TRBJ2-7; the D is unclear. V was clipped by 7 bases and J by 4 bases, with 9 bases between them. The CDR3 is 11 residues long. In germline, CDR1 is SGHRS, CDR2 YFSETQ. Looking up the rest from reference TRBV5-1 and TRBJ2-7 gives the full variable domain: KAGVTQTPRYLIKTRGQQVTLSCSPISGHRSVSWYQQTPGQGLQFLFEYFSETQRNKGNFPGRFSGRQFSNSRSEMNVSTLELGDSALYLCASASDYEQYFGPGTRLTVT.

This clonotype was seen many times. This chain joins TRBV29-1 and TRBJ2-1, with D possibly being TRBD1 (5 bases). Deletions cut 4 bases from V and 6 bases from J, with 16 bases between. The germline V gene encodes CDR1 SQVTM and CDR2 ANQGSEA. The CDR3 has 14 residues. The CDR3 sequence is CSVGSAGKANEQFF. The DNA for the CDR3 is TGCAGCGTTGGTTCGGCAGGGAAGGCCAATGAGCAGTTCTTC.

Ten or more counts support this clonotype. The V call is TRBV25-1, the J call TRBJ1-6; D is possibly TRBD1 (6 bases). CDR1 is MGHDK and CDR2 is SYGVNS in the germline V gene. This CDR3 is built from 16 residues. V lost 10 bases and J 0 bases, leaving 16 bases between the germline ends. For the CDR3, the DNA is TGTGCCACGGGGGGGCCAAAAACCTCCTATAATTCACCCCTCCACTTT. Translating gives CATGGPKTSYNSPLHF.

This clonotype was observed at least ten times. The rearrangement joins TRBV12-3 or TRBV12-4 to TRBJ2-2; perhaps TRBD1 as D (6 bases). CDR3 length: 17 amino acids. The V end was cut by 8 bases, the J end by 5 bases, with 24 bases between. CDR3: CASRNLWLADRTGELFF. The CDR3 region has the DNA TGTGCCAGCCGTAACTTGTGGCTCGCCGACAGGACCGGGGAGCTGTTTTTT.

This chain joins TRBV28 and TRBJ1-2; TRBD1 matches at 7 bases. Germline V gene lookup returns CDR1 MDHEN and CDR2 SYDVKM. This CDR3 is 14 amino acids long. V lost 4 bases to trimming and J lost 2 bases; unmatched junction nucleotides: 4. The CDR3 sequence is CASSSPTGNYGYTF. The CDR3 region has the DNA TGTGCCAGCAGTTCGCCGACAGGGAACTATGGCTACACCTTC.